The 15 T cell receptor beta chains given below trace back to one sample, sequenced in a study of early T cells in non-severe SARS-CoV-2 infection. TCRdb reprocessed the 5' RACE reads via MiXCR and lists one record per CDR3 protein. The profile shows roughly 80,000 distinct CDR3 sequences, around 11% of them singletons. The sequences come from whole blood, collected at baseline. The receptors originated from an adult who was a healthcare worker with PCR-confirmed SARS-CoV-2 infection or an uninfected control (not recorded which).

In its sample, this clonotype was seen a few times. V usage is TRBV20-1 and J usage is TRBJ2-5; D may be TRBD2 (5 bases). Germline assignment: CDR1 DFQATT and CDR2 SNEGSKA (reference sequence). The V gene lost 4 bases and the J gene lost 2 bases, with 11 bases spanning the gap. CDR3 size: 13 residues. Here the CDR3 reads CSATRTGQETQYF. CDR3 in DNA: TGCAGTGCTACCAGGACGGGGCAAGAGACCCAGTACTTC.

This clonotype was seen a handful of times. The chain recombines TRBV6-6 with TRBJ1-3; TRBD1 aligns across 9 bases. The ends lost 5 bases at V and 4 bases at J; junction bases unmatched: 3. The CDR3 sequence is 14 residues long. CDR1 and CDR2 from the germline V gene are MNHNY and SVGAGI (reference sequence). CDR3 sequence: CASSRDREGNTIYF. Written as DNA, the CDR3 is TGTGCCAGCAGTCGGGACAGGGAGGGAAACACCATATATTTT.

This clonotype was counted many times. The V gene is TRBV20-1, the J gene TRBJ1-2, with D possibly matching TRBD1 (5 bases). CDR3 length equals 12 residues. V shed 7 bases and J shed 8 bases, with 17 bases lying between them. The germline V gene has CDR1 DFQATT and CDR2 SNEGSKA (reference sequence). CDR3 amino acids: CSVYGTLEGYTF. The CDR3 DNA sequence: TGCAGTGTCTACGGGACCTTGGAAGGCTACACCTTC.

The chain couples TRBV7-9 to TRBJ1-4; TRBD1 matches at 10 bases. Germline values: CDR1 SEHNR, CDR2 FQNEAQ (reference sequence). The CDR3 has 14 residues. The V gene end was trimmed by 4 bases and the J gene end by 8 bases; junction bases not matched to a gene: 4. The CDR3 DNA sequence: TGTGCCAGCAGCTCAGGACAGGGGGAGGAAAAACTGTTTTTT. Translating it yields CASSSGQGEEKLFF.

This chain uses TRBV30 with TRBJ1-1, with D hard to call. V lost 5 bases to trimming and J lost 3 bases, with 13 bases between them. This CDR3 comprises 13 residues. Germline V CDR1 and CDR2: GTSNPN, SVGIG (reference sequence). In DNA, the CDR3 is TGTGCCTGGCTAGCGACACAGTACACTGAAGCTTTCTTT. Its translation: CAWLATQYTEAFF.

This clonotype came up a few times. CDR3 nucleotides: TGCGCCAGCAGCCAAGTCACCGGCGACCCTGAAGCTTTCTTT. Translation gives CASSQVTGDPEAFF. The chain employs TRBV4-3 and TRBJ1-1; D is unresolved. Trimming took 1 base from V and 6 from J, leaving 12 bases between them. Per the germline V gene, CDR1 is LGHNA and CDR2 is YSLEER. This CDR3 has 14 amino acids.

DNA for the CDR3: TGTGCCAGTAGCCCCGGGACAGGGGTTCTGCCCCAGCATTTT. It specifies CASSPGTGVLPQHF. The V gene is TRBV19, the J gene TRBJ1-5; 10 positions agree with TRBD1. V trimming: 6 bases; J trimming: 9 bases; junction bases outside the gene matches: 8. Per the germline V gene, CDR1 is LNHDA and CDR2 is SQIVND (reference sequence). The CDR3 covers 14 residues.

There are a few counts of this clonotype. The chain recombines TRBV6-4 with TRBJ2-3, with 7 bases identical to TRBD1. Germline CDR1 reads MRHNA; CDR2 reads SNTAGT. The CDR3 spans 16 residues. V gave up 4 bases and J gave up 1 base; unmatched junction bases: 8. This chain's CDR3 is CASSGAGGSGTDTQYF. The CDR3 DNA reads as TGTGCCAGCAGTGGGGCAGGGGGTTCTGGCACAGATACGCAGTATTTT.

In its sample, this clonotype was seen many times. The J gene is TRBJ2-7, the V gene TRBV29-1; D perhaps matches TRBD1 (6 bases). This CDR3 has 13 residues. Per the germline V gene, CDR1 is SQVTM and CDR2 is ANQGSEA. Between the trimmed V and J ends, which lost 1 base and 4 bases, there was a span of 11 bases. As DNA, the CDR3 is TGCAGCGTTGAAGTCTCCAGGGGATACGAGCAGTACTTC. This sequence encodes CSVEVSRGYEQYF.

Many counts were recorded for this clonotype. This chain uses TRBV12-3 or TRBV12-4 with TRBJ2-7; either TRBD1 or TRBD2 may supply D (6 bases each). This CDR3 spans 17 amino acids. The V gene lost 2 bases and the J gene lost 1 base, with 18 bases spanning the gap. The CDR3: CASSLRGAAYSSYEQYF. In nucleotides, the CDR3 is TGTGCCAGCAGTTTAAGGGGGGCGGCTTACTCTTCCTACGAGCAGTACTTC.

A few counts support this clonotype. The CDR3 DNA sequence: TGTGCCAGCAGTGGGACTAGCGGGGCCAATGAGCAGTTCTTC. Translating it yields CASSGTSGANEQFF. V and J are TRBV6-2 or TRBV6-3 and TRBJ2-1; 13 positions agree with TRBD2. This CDR3 is built from 14 residues. CDR1 is MNHEY, CDR2 SVGEGT, per germline. The junction had 1 base not matched to a gene; V was cut back by 5 bases and J by 6 bases.

This clonotype was picked up a small number of times. The gene calls are TRBV20-1 and TRBJ1-6, with D possibly TRBD1 on 5 matching bases. The V end lost 3 bases, the J end lost 6 bases, and 15 bases lay between the germline ends. In germline, CDR1 is DFQATT, CDR2 SNEGSKA (reference sequence). CDR3 length: 15 residues. The CDR3 sequence is CSARPPGLSNSPLHF. In DNA form, the CDR3 reads TGCAGTGCTAGGCCCCCGGGACTCTCTAATTCACCCCTCCACTTT.

The rearrangement joins TRBV27 to TRBJ1-2, with TRBD1 matching 9 bases. The CDR3 totals 16 residues. V lost 7 bases, J lost 3 bases, and 12 bases stayed unmatched. Germline V gives CDR1 MNHEY, CDR2 SMNVEV (reference sequence). The CDR3 DNA follows: TGTGCCAGCACGGTTGAGACAGGGGGTTCTGACTATGGCTACACCTTC. Translated: CASTVETGGSDYGYTF.

This clonotype has ten or more counts. The chain is built from TRBV6-6 and TRBJ2-2, with D tentatively TRBD2 (5 bases). V lost 6 bases, J lost 8 bases, and 16 bases lay in between. This CDR3 is 14 amino acids long. Germline CDR1 MNHNY, CDR2 SVGAGI (reference sequence). CDR3 DNA sequence: TGTGCCAGCAGCACCTCCCTCCGGGAAGGGGAGCTGTTTTTT. Its protein product is CASSTSLREGELFF.

The rearrangement joins TRBV30 to TRBJ2-1; D is unresolved. V was pared by 1 base and J by 3 bases, with 10 bases between. The CDR3 is 14 amino acids. CDR1 and CDR2 (germline): GTSNPN, SVGIG (reference sequence). The CDR3 is CAWSGSSNYNEQFF. The CDR3 nucleotides read TGTGCCTGGAGTGGGTCCTCCAACTACAATGAGCAGTTCTTC.